This T cell receptor beta chain appears in the sequencing data of a study of immune evolution from preneoplasia to lung adenocarcinoma. Study in general: HLA loss of heterozygosity: approximately 7.5% AIS, about 15% MIA, around 35% ADC, none AAH.

Clones were read by immunoSEQ multiplex PCR, and TCRdb kept only the in-frame ones, dropping some. Of roughly 9,900 clones listed, about 80% are singletons. After pathologic assessment, macro-dissection selected premalignant or tumor cells for extraction. The sequence came from a person aged 70 to 79 with lung adenocarcinoma. Some clones in this sample may be carry-over from other donors' samples. Sequencing was performed on FFPE minimally invasive lung adenocarcinoma tissue.

CDR3 bases: TGTGCCAGCTCACGGGACAGGAGCTCCTACGAGCAGTACTTC. This sequence encodes CASSRDRSSYEQYF. The chain carries TRBV18 and TRBJ2-7; 8 bases are a match to TRBD1. V was pared by 4 bases and J by 0 bases, with 2 bases of the junction left unmatched. The V gene's germline CDR1 is KGHSH and CDR2 LQKENI. There are 14 residues in the CDR3.